Listed here are 23 T cell receptor beta chains from one sample, sequenced in a study of blood T cell repertoires in COVID-19. Libraries were prepared by immunoSEQ multiplex PCR; TCRdb keeps only in-frame clonotypes and omits some of them. Of some 380,000 clones detected, 88% appear once; the ten largest clones hold roughly 2%. The specimen sequenced was PBMCs or T cells enriched from blood (not recorded which). Receptors originate from a woman between 40 and 55 years old with acute COVID-19.

This CDR3 is CASSVEGGAGNTIYF. The DNA for the CDR3 is TGTGCCAGCAGCGTAGAGGGAGGGGCTGGAAACACCATATATTTT. This sequence joins TRBV9 and TRBJ1-3; possible D gene TRBD1, 5 bases. Per the germline V gene, CDR1 is SGDLS and CDR2 is YYNGEE. Deletions cut 0 bases from V and 2 bases from J, with 9 bases between. This CDR3 has 15 amino acids.

The chain carries TRBV5-5 and TRBJ2-2; a possible D gene is TRBD1 (5 bases). The CDR3 is made up of 16 amino acids. CDR1 is SGHKS, CDR2 YYEKEE, per germline (reference sequence). Trimming shortened V by 3 bases and J by 1 base, and 13 bases separated the two germline ends. The CDR3 region has the DNA TGTGCCAGCAGCTCTATAATCGACAGGAACACCGGGGAGCTGTTTTTT. Residues: CASSSIIDRNTGELFF.

The V call is TRBV7-2, the J call TRBJ2-7; a weak D match, TRBD2 (7 bases). V was cut by 3 bases and J by 1 base, with 13 bases left in between. The CDR3 has 15 amino acids. Germline-derived CDR1 and CDR2 are SGHTA and FQGNSA. The CDR3 coding sequence is TGTGCCAGCAGCTTGGGGGGGCATTCTTCCTACGAGCAGTACTTC. This sequence encodes CASSLGGHSSYEQYF.

The chain carries TRBV18 and TRBJ2-3, with 12 bases fitting TRBD2. V was pared by 5 bases and J by 5 bases, with 8 bases of the junction left unmatched. CDR1 is KGHSH, CDR2 LQKENI, per germline. The length of the CDR3 is 16 residues. This CDR3 is CASSRLAGAWEDTQYF. The CDR3 nucleotides read TGTGCCAGCTCAAGACTAGCGGGGGCGTGGGAAGATACGCAGTATTTT.

This chain connects TRBV19 to TRBJ1-2; maybe TRBD1 (5 bases). The V and J ends lost 6 bases and 4 bases respectively, with 12 bases between them. Germline CDR1 is LNHDA and CDR2 is SQIVND (reference sequence). The CDR3 extends over 13 amino acids. CDR3 bases: TGTGCCAGTAGCCATAAGGGGCTCTATGGCTACACCTTC. Its translation: CASSHKGLYGYTF.

The sample holds one count of this clone. Other DNA sequences in the sample encode the same CDR3. The chain is built from TRBV5-1 and TRBJ2-2; 11 bases match TRBD1. Germline assignment: CDR1 SGHRS and CDR2 YFSETQ. CDR3 length: 15 residues. The ends lost 4 bases at V and 5 bases at J; junction bases unmatched: 4. CDR3 sequence: CASSPGTGGTGELFF. CDR3 nucleotides: TGCGCCAGCAGCCCCGGGACAGGGGGTACCGGGGAGCTGTTTTTT. Together with reference TRBV5-1 and TRBJ2-2, the CDR3 gives the full variable domain: KAGVTQTPRYLIKTRGQQVTLSCSPISGHRSVSWYQQTPGQGLQFLFEYFSETQRNKGNFPGRFSGRQFSNSRSEMNVSTLELGDSALYLCASSPGTGGTGELFFGEGSRLTVL.

The chain joins TRBV28 to TRBJ2-3; 7 nucleotides agree with TRBD2. This CDR3 has 16 amino acids. The V gene end was trimmed by 6 bases and the J gene end by 1 base; junction bases not matched to a gene: 10. Germline V lookup: CDR1 MDHEN, CDR2 SYDVKM. CDR3 in DNA: TGTGCCAGCAGCCGGGTGGTGGCGGGGGGCACAGATACGCAGTATTTT. Translating it yields CASSRVVAGGTDTQYF.

The J gene is TRBJ2-7, the V gene TRBV19; the D gene is possibly TRBD1 (5 bases). Germline loops: CDR1 LNHDA, CDR2 SQIVND (reference sequence). This CDR3 contains 14 residues. Trimming took off 7 bases at V and 9 bases at J, with 22 bases between the two ends. The CDR3 bases are TGTGCCAGTAAGGACACGACAGCCGTACCGGTGCAGTACTTC. This translates into CASKDTTAVPVQYF.

The chain is built from TRBV13 and TRBJ1-2, with TRBD1 matching 8 bases. CDR1 and CDR2 from the germline V gene are PRHDT and FYEKMQ (reference sequence). The CDR3 extends over 16 amino acids. The V and J ends lost 3 bases and 1 base, in that order; junction bases with no gene match: 7. CDR3 loop: CASSFYRDRGNYGYTF. As DNA, the CDR3 is TGTGCCAGCAGCTTTTACCGAGACAGGGGTAACTATGGCTACACCTTC.

The genes are TRBV27 and TRBJ2-2; D remains unclear. CDR1 and CDR2 from the germline V gene are MNHEY and SMNVEV (reference sequence). CDR3 size: 12 residues. Trimming stripped 4 bases from V and 6 bases from J, with 6 bases between. Here the CDR3 DNA reads TGTGCCAGCAGTTCGCGCCCCGGGGAGCTGTTTTTT. Translating gives CASSSRPGELFF.

This chain joins TRBV5-1 and TRBJ1-2; possible D gene TRBD1, 6 bases. V dropped 3 bases and J dropped 8 bases, with 17 bases sitting between them. Germline CDR1 is SGHRS and CDR2 is YFSETQ. The CDR3 spans 14 residues. This chain's CDR3 is CASSSLDSKWGYTF. The CDR3 DNA reads as TGCGCCAGCAGCTCACTGGACAGCAAATGGGGCTACACCTTC.

The V gene is TRBV13, the J gene TRBJ1-4; 7 bases match TRBD1. Germline assignment: CDR1 PRHDT and CDR2 FYEKMQ (reference sequence). The CDR3 extends over 15 amino acids. V was clipped by 5 bases and J by 3 bases; unmatched bases: 6. The CDR3 protein is CASSGRTGPNEKLFF. CDR3 in DNA: TGTGCCAGCAGCGGAAGGACAGGTCCTAATGAAAAACTGTTTTTT.

V gene TRBV5-1 combines with J gene TRBJ1-2; a possible D gene is TRBD1 (6 bases). Trimming removed 0 bases at V and 7 bases at J, with 16 bases between. The germline V gene encodes CDR1 SGHRS and CDR2 YFSETQ. The CDR3 sequence is 15 residues long. The CDR3 nucleotides read TGCGCCAGCAGCTTGGAGGCGGGGGCGCGTTCTGGCTACACCTTC. Translated, it gives CASSLEAGARSGYTF.

The chain joins TRBV5-1 to TRBJ1-2; possibly TRBD1 for D (6 bases). Germline lookup yields CDR1 SGHRS and CDR2 YFSETQ. The CDR3 totals 17 residues. The V end lost 4 bases, the J end lost 0 bases, and 19 bases lay between the germline ends. CDR3 bases: TGCGCCAGCAGCGGGATTATTAAACAGGGAGCTAACTATGGCTACACCTTC. Its protein product is CASSGIIKQGANYGYTF. Full variable domain (rest looked up from reference TRBV5-1 and TRBJ1-2): KAGVTQTPRYLIKTRGQQVTLSCSPISGHRSVSWYQQTPGQGLQFLFEYFSETQRNKGNFPGRFSGRQFSNSRSEMNVSTLELGDSALYLCASSGIIKQGANYGYTFGSGTRLTVV.

This chain connects TRBV6-5 to TRBJ2-7, with D possibly being TRBD1 (5 bases). This CDR3 has 14 residues. Germline CDR1 MNHEY, CDR2 SVGAGI. V dropped 0 bases and J dropped 5 bases, with 11 bases sitting between them. The CDR3 loop is CASSYSYLGDEQYF. In nucleotides, the CDR3 is TGTGCCAGCAGTTACTCGTATCTAGGGGACGAGCAGTACTTC.

The gene calls are TRBV4-1 and TRBJ2-7, with D perhaps TRBD2 (5 bases). Looked up from germline, CDR1 is MGHRA and CDR2 is YSYEKL. CDR3 length: 14 amino acids. The V gene lost 0 bases and the J gene lost 7 bases, with 13 bases spanning the gap. Here the CDR3 reads CASSQELISGEQYF. Written as DNA, the CDR3 is TGCGCCAGCAGCCAAGAATTGATTTCGGGAGAGCAGTACTTC.

V gene TRBV12-3 or TRBV12-4 combines with J gene TRBJ1-2; D remains unclear. V was pared by 10 bases and J by 4 bases, with 10 bases between. The CDR3 extends over 11 amino acids. This chain's CDR3 is CATTAIYGYTF. The CDR3 DNA follows: TGTGCCACAACAGCTATCTATGGCTACACCTTC.

The V gene is TRBV11-2, the J gene TRBJ1-5; a weak D match, TRBD1 (5 bases). The CDR3 length is 13 residues. V lost 1 base and J lost 8, with 9 bases in between. The germline CDR1 and CDR2 sequences are SGHAT and FQNNGV. The CDR3 loop reads CASSLAGTEPQHF. CDR3 coding DNA: TGTGCCAGCAGCTTAGCAGGGACTGAGCCCCAGCATTTT.

This clone is a singleton in its sample. The rearrangement uses TRBV7-9 and TRBJ2-3; D may be TRBD2 (6 bases). This CDR3 is 14 amino acids long. The germline V gene encodes CDR1 SEHNR and CDR2 FQNEAQ (reference sequence). Between the trimmed V and J ends, which lost 5 bases and 3 bases, there was a span of 12 bases. The CDR3 coding sequence is TGTGCCAGCAGCCCCGTCGCGGGGACAGATACGCAGTATTTT. It codes for CASSPVAGTDTQYF. The full variable domain, in which reference TRBV7-9 and TRBJ2-3 provide the parts outside the CDR3, is DTGVSQNPRHKITKRGQNVTFRCDPISEHNRLYWYRQTLGQGPEFLTYFQNEAQLEKSRLLSDRFSAERPKGSFSTLEIQRTEQGDSAMYLCASSPVAGTDTQYFGPGTRLTVL.

The gene calls are TRBV5-6 and TRBJ1-2; 11 bases match TRBD1. This CDR3 is built from 16 residues. The junction had 5 bases not matched to a gene; V was cut back by 0 bases and J by 4 bases. Per germline, CDR1 SGHDT and CDR2 YYEEEE. CDR3 DNA sequence: TGTGCCAGCAGCTTGGACCGGACAGGGGGCACCTATGGCTACACCTTC. Its translation: CASSLDRTGGTYGYTF.

The V call is TRBV2, the J call TRBJ1-2; maybe TRBD1 (5 bases). From germline, CDR1 is SNHLY and CDR2 FYNNEI. The ends were cut back, 5 bases at V and 8 bases at J, with 15 bases in the middle. CDR3 length: 13 amino acids. CDR3 region: CASSQDQGGGYTF. The CDR3 DNA sequence: TGTGCCAGCAGTCAAGACCAGGGTGGAGGCTACACCTTC.

The chain employs TRBV6-1 and TRBJ1-2; the match to TRBD1 covers 7 bases. Germline V gives CDR1 MNHNS, CDR2 SASEGT. This CDR3 region has 17 residues. The V gene end was trimmed by 4 bases and the J gene end by 3 bases; junction bases not matched to a gene: 14. The CDR3 nucleotides are TGTGCCAGCAGTGTAATTTTCGGAACAGGGGTTCACTATGGCTACACCTTC. Its translation is CASSVIFGTGVHYGYTF.

The count of this clone is one. The genes are TRBV2 and TRBJ1-5; 8 bases align to TRBD1. Germline trimming cut 6 bases from V and 5 bases from J; bases unmatched to any gene: 9. This CDR3 contains 15 residues. CDR1 and CDR2 (germline): SNHLY, FYNNEI. The CDR3 loop reads CASRITGGTYQPQHF. DNA for the CDR3: TGTGCCAGCAGGATTACAGGGGGTACATATCAGCCCCAGCATTTT.